This TCR beta chain is drawn from a study of T-cell reconstitution after alpha-beta-depleted transplantation in children. The TCRbeta library was prepared with unique molecular identifiers. TCRdb reprocessed the PCR reads via MiXCR and lists one record per CDR3 protein. The table has roughly 610,000 distinct CDR3 sequences, over 9.5% seen once. The ends were cut back, 5 bases at V and 2 bases at J, with 9 bases in the middle. Per the germline V gene, CDR1 is DFQATT and CDR2 is SNEGSKA (reference sequence). The CDR3 has 12 amino acids. This clonotype has a handful of counts. This receptor was identified in a human donor who donated a stem cell graft to a child with acute myeloid leukemia. The chain combines TRBV20-1 with TRBJ2-5; D is undetermined. The source material was PBMCs from the stem cell graft donor, sampled from the stem cell graft. CDR3 sequence: CSAAGRQETQYF. CDR3 nucleotides: TGCAGTGCTGCCGGCAGGCAAGAGACCCAGTACTTC.